This T cell receptor beta chain was sequenced during a study of immune reconstitution after stem cell transplant in scleroderma (dated by TCRdb to between 2016 and 2019). To prepare the library, RT-PCR was applied. The sequencer was an Illumina MiSeq. The public reads were run again by TCRdb, first through fastp at Q25 and then through MiXCR, and only productive beta chains were kept. CDR3 protein duplicates are merged, each entry listing the most common genes and DNA. The sample includes about 2,000 distinct CDR3 sequences, with around 17% observed a single time. About 34% of the sample comes from the top ten. By its share of the sample, this clonotype is medium-sized (0.01 to 0.1%). Its antigen is still unknown. Base-call qualities are not available, and no considerably larger clone is one nucleotide away. V ends up 11 bases short and J 1 base short, with an unmatched junction base count of 9. The CDR3 spans 14 residues, from the cysteine through the phenylalanine. Left in the record is the CDR3 DNA by itself, 42 bases read in frame from the first base. The CDR1 and CDR2 encoded by the germline V gene are ENHRY and SYGVKD.

The receptor chain draws on TRBV10-3 and TRBJ2-7; TRBD1 lines up with 9 middle nucleotides. Sampling was carried out before or after autologous hematopoietic stem cell transplantation (not recorded which). The receptor was derived from a female donor with systemic sclerosis. The CDR3 reads as follows: CASSRDRDSYEQYF. The DNA sequence reads TGTGCCTCCAGCCGGGACAGGGATTCCTACGAGCAGTACTTC.